The 3 T cell receptor beta chains below all came from one sample that was sequenced in a study of T cell responses to AZD1222 COVID-19 vaccine. The repertoire was sequenced with immunoSEQ multiplex PCR; TCRdb's copy has only in-frame clones and lacks some. The table includes 150,000 to 200,000 clones, over 75% detected once. Sequences were derived from peripheral blood, sampled on day 0 of AZD1222 vaccination. These receptors were collected from an adult in good health.

A single count supports this clone. The chain carries TRBV30 and TRBJ2-2; no clear D. The CDR3 has 13 amino acids. The V end lost 5 bases, the J end lost 4 bases, and 11 bases lay between the germline ends. CDR1 and CDR2 from the germline V gene are GTSNPN and SVGIG (reference sequence). CDR3 DNA: TGTGCCTGGGGGCACCTGGGCACCGGGGAGCTGTTTTTT. Protein sequence: CAWGHLGTGELFF. Supplemented by reference TRBV30 and TRBJ2-2, the full variable domain reads SQTIHQWPATLVQPVGSPLSLECTVEGTSNPNLYWYRQAAGRGLQLLFYSVGIGQISSEVPQNLSASRPQDRQFILSSKKLLLSDSGFYLCAWGHLGTGELFFGEGSRLTVL.

This clone appeared a single time. The chain recombines TRBV7-2 with TRBJ2-1, with 9 bases that match TRBD2. Trimming took 7 bases from V and 1 from J; bases not matched to a gene: 8. The germline CDR1 and CDR2 sequences are SGHTA and FQGNSA. There are 16 residues in the CDR3. The CDR3 bases are TGTGCCAGCACCCCAGGGAGCGGGGGGTCCTACAATGAGCAGTTCTTC. Residues: CASTPGSGGSYNEQFF.

The chain links TRBV13 to TRBJ1-4; 9 bases fit TRBD1. CDR1 and CDR2 (germline): PRHDT, FYEKMQ (reference sequence). This CDR3 comprises 14 residues. J was trimmed by 4 bases and V by 5 bases; bases with no gene match: 2. CDR3 bases: TGTGCCAGCAGCGCGGACAGGGGTAATGAAAAACTGTTTTTT. This translates into CASSADRGNEKLFF. Complete variable domain (other parts from reference TRBV13 and TRBJ1-4): AAGVIQSPRHLIKEKRETATLKCYPIPRHDTVYWYQQGPGQDPQFLISFYEKMQSDKGSIPDRFSAQQFSDYHSELNMSSLELGDSALYFCASSADRGNEKLFFGSGTQLSVL.